The text below deals with one T cell receptor (beta chain). Its antigen is as yet unknown. Via MiXCR, TCRdb re-called the multiplex PCR reads, giving one row per CDR3 protein. The data contain tens of thousands of distinct CDR3 sequences, about 21% of them singletons. Germline lookup yields CDR1 MNHNS and CDR2 SASEGT. V shed 4 bases, J shed 6 bases, and the junction held 5 bases outside the gene matches. The CDR3 is made up of 13 amino acids. This sample was included in a study of breast tumors, draining lymph nodes, adjacent tissues. The study's findings and limits: Tumor T cell lymph node origin was a supported hypothesis, not proven.

The TCR sequence derives from a female donor with breast cancer. Some clones in this sample may be carry-over from other donors' samples. The gene calls are TRBV6-1 and TRBJ2-7; 8 bases line up with TRBD1. Sequencing was carried out using breast tumor tissue. Written as DNA, the CDR3 is TGTGCCAGCAGTGGGAGGGACAGGACCGAGCAGTACTTC. Translating gives CASSGRDRTEQYF.